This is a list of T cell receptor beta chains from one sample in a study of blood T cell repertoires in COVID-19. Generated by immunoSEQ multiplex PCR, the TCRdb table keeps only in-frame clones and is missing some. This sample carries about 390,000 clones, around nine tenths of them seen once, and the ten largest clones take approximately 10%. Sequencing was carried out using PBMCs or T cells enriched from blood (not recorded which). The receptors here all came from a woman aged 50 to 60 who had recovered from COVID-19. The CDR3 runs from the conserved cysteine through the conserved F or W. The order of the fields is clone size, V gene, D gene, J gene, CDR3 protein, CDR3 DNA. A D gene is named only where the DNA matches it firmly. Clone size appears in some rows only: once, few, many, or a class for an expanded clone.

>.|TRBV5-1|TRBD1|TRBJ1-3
CASRDRGAGNTIYF
TGCGCCAGCAGAGACAGGGGGGCTGGAAACACCATATATTTT
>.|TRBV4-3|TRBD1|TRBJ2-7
CASSATGTGIEQYF
TGCGCCAGCAGCGCTACCGGGACAGGGATTGAGCAGTACTTC
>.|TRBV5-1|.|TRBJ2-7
CASSLGYLGDSYEQYF
TGCGCCAGCAGCTTGGGGTATTTAGGAGACTCCTACGAGCAGTACTTC
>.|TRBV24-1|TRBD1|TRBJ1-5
CATVKGGQYNQPQHF
TGTGCCACCGTCAAGGGGGGACAGTACAATCAGCCCCAGCATTTT
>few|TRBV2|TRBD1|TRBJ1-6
CASAGQGNSPLHF
TGTGCCAGCGCGGGACAGGGCAATTCACCCCTCCACTTT
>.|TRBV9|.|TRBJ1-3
CASSSEGGATGNTIYF
TGTGCCAGCAGCTCCGAGGGAGGGGCCACTGGAAACACCATATATTTT
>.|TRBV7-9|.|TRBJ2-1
CAIRRGYNEQFF
TGTGCCATCCGACGGGGGTACAATGAGCAGTTCTTC
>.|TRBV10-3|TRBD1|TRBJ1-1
CAITFGQGITEAFF
TGTGCCATCACCTTCGGACAGGGGATAACTGAAGCTTTCTTT
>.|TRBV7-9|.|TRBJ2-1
CASSLFSGNTYNEQFF
TGTGCCAGCAGCTTATTTTCGGGGAACACCTACAATGAGCAGTTCTTC
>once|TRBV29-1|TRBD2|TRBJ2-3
CSAQSGTRGNTDTQYF
TGCAGCGCTCAATCCGGGACTAGGGGAAACACAGATACGCAGTATTTT
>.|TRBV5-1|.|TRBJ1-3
CASRTDSYDGNTIYF
TGCGCCAGCAGAACAGACAGTTACGATGGAAACACCATATATTTT
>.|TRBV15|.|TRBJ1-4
CATSRDGGPNNEKLFF
TGTGCCACCAGCAGAGATGGCGGTCCTAATAATGAAAAACTGTTTTTT
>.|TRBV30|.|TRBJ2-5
CAWSKRYLETQYF
TGTGCCTGGAGTAAGAGGTATTTAGAGACCCAGTACTTC
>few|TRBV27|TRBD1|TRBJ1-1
CASSSMGQGGYSTEAFF
TGTGCCAGCAGTTCAATGGGGCAGGGGGGCTATAGCACTGAAGCTTTCTTT
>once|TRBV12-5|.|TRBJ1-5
CASGLVIRVGGSNQPQHF
TGTGCTAGTGGTTTGGTAATTAGGGTGGGAGGAAGCAATCAGCCCCAGCATTTT
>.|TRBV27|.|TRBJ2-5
CASSSAARSRGLETQYF
TGTGCCAGTAGCTCAGCCGCCCGCTCGCGGGGGCTTGAGACCCAGTACTTC
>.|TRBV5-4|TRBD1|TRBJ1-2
CASSMGQGNYGYTF
TGTGCCAGCAGCATGGGACAGGGTAACTATGGCTACACCTTC
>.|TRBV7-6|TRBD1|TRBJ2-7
CASSLVGQGAYEQYF
TGTGCCAGCAGCTTAGTAGGACAGGGAGCCTACGAGCAGTACTTC
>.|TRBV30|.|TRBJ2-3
CAWSVASTSTDTQYF
TGTGCCTGGAGTGTAGCGTCCACTAGCACAGATACGCAGTATTTT
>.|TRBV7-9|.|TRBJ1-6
CASSRDGNSPLHF
TGTGCCAGCAGCCGCGACGGGAATTCACCCCTCCACTTT
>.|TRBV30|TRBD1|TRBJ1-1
CAWTRTGGGSTEAFF
TGTGCCTGGACAAGGACAGGGGGCGGTAGCACTGAAGCTTTCTTT
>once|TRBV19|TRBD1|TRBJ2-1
CASSTYRGQRNEQFF
TGTGCCAGTAGTACCTACAGGGGGCAGAGGAATGAGCAGTTCTTC
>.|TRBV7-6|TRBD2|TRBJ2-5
CASSRGRTSTETQYF
TGTGCCAGCAGCCGAGGACGGACTAGCACAGAGACCCAGTACTTC
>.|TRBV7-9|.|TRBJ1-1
CASSLEQGLTEAFF
TGTGCCAGCAGCTTAGAACAGGGTCTCACTGAAGCTTTCTTT
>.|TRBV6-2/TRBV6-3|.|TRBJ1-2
CASSYSAGRSNYGYTF
TGTGCCAGCAGTTACTCGGCAGGGAGGTCTAACTATGGCTACACCTTC
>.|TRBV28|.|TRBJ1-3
CASRAGLRNTIYF
TGTGCCAGCAGGGCGGGACTTCGAAACACCATATATTTT
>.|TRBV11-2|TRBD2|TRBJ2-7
CASSFGGNEQYF
TGTGCCAGCAGCTTCGGGGGGAACGAGCAGTACTTC
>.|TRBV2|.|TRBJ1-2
CASSDRVDGYTF
TGTGCCAGCAGTGACAGGGTGGACGGCTACACCTTC
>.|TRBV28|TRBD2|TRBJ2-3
CASSLFGTKADTQYF
TGTGCCAGCAGTTTATTCGGGACTAAGGCAGATACGCAGTATTTT
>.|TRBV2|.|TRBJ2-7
CASSEGRSEIYEQYF
TGTGCCAGCAGTGAAGGGCGAAGCGAGATCTACGAGCAGTACTTC
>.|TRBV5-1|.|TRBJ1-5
CASSLEENQPQHF
TGCGCCAGCAGCTTGGAAGAGAATCAGCCCCAGCATTTT
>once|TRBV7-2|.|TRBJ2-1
CASSTWGGYEQFF
TGTGCCAGCAGTACCTGGGGGGGCTATGAGCAGTTCTTC
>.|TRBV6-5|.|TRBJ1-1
CASKTGNTEAFF
TGTGCCAGCAAAACAGGGAACACTGAAGCTTTCTTT
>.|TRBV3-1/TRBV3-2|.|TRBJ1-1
CASSHHRTNLPTEAFF
TGTGCCAGCAGCCACCACCGGACTAACCTCCCAACTGAAGCTTTCTTT
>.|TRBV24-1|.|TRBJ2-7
CATSDSRTADYERQYF
TGTGCCACCAGTGACTCCAGGACAGCAGATTACGAGCGGCAGTACTTC
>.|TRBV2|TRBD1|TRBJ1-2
CASGRDSPANYGYTF
TGTGCCAGCGGGCGGGACAGCCCTGCTAACTATGGCTACACCTTC
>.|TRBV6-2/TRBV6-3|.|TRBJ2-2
CASSQAGITGELFF
TGTGCCAGCAGCCAGGCAGGTATCACCGGGGAGCTGTTTTTT
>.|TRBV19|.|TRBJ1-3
CASTRNSGNTIYF
TGTGCCAGTACCAGAAACTCTGGAAACACCATATATTTT
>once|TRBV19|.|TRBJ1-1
CASAPARGGTEAFF
TGTGCCAGCGCCCCCGCCCGCGGGGGCACTGAAGCTTTCTTT
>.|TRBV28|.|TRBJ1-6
CAIGGARGSYNSPLHF
TGTGCCATCGGAGGTGCCCGTGGCTCCTATAATTCACCCCTCCACTTT
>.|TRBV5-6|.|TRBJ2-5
CASSLQFVYQETQYF
TGTGCCAGCAGCTTGCAGTTCGTGTACCAAGAGACCCAGTACTTC
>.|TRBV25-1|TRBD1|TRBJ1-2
CASREAGTGVGYTF
TGTGCCAGTAGAGAAGCTGGGACAGGGGTTGGCTACACCTTC
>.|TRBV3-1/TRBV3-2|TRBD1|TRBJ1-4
CASSQQGAREKLFF
TGTGCCAGCAGCCAGCAGGGGGCGCGTGAAAAACTGTTTTTT